This T cell receptor beta chain was retrieved from a study of blood T cell repertoires in COVID-19 (TCRdb year 2020). Broadly, across the study: Samples covering the acute and convalescent phases of COVID-19 were provided by collaborators in the United States, Italy and Spain. The material from the prospective study consisted of cDNA or gDNA derived from T cells, B-cell-depleted T cells, or PBMCs. The dataset comprised deeply sampled blood TCRbeta repertoires from subjects exposed to, actively infected with, or recovered from COVID-19. A freely available public database, intended as a resource for researchers studying the immune response to SARS-CoV-2, is where the repertoires were released. The samples were drawn from the first 160 participants of the ongoing ImmuneRACE study and from 950 to 1,500 subjects provided by 6 global collaborators. A de-identified subject ID, COVID-19 status, age in years and sex were almost always included in the sample metadata. Where HLA class I and class II types were available, the types were taken from metadata supplied by the sample provider, not from assay-based typing.

In Seattle, one collaborating source enrolled patients while the infection was active and tracked those patients longitudinally over the course of disease. Whole blood was collected in K2EDTA tubes by collaborating institutions according to the institutions' own protocols. Collaborator samples were shipped for TCRbeta analysis as frozen whole blood, isolated PBMCs, or DNA extracted from either sample type. Details on this clone: Its antigen is not yet known. No much larger clonotype is one base removed from it; base qualities were not supplied.

TCRbeta CDR3 regions were amplified from genomic DNA using the immunoSEQ Assay, a bias-controlled multiplex PCR. Per the source publication's procedure: Within the assay, amplification of reference gene primers was used to estimate how many nucleated cells each sample contained. Sequence reads were collapsed and filtered to measure the absolute abundance of every unique TCRbeta CDR3 rearrangement. For each sample, productive Simpson clonality was calculated by taking the square root of Simpson's diversity index across productive rearrangements. This is the immuneACCESS table as TCRdb keeps it, with only in-frame sequences that have V and J called. A part of the clones is gone; compared with another copy, unresolved V genes explain less than half, and the rest is unexplained. That table is the source of V, J and clone size, and D and trimming were worked out from the DNA. In all, the sample holds about 280,000 clones, and around nine tenths of those were seen once. About 11% of the sample is held by the ten biggest clonotypes.

Findings and caveats that apply to the study as a whole: The amount of clinical and demographic metadata varied by source and participant and was provided uncurated.

The germline V and J ends show losses of 3 bases and 0 bases respectively, and no gene match explains 6 bases of the junction. From the cysteine up to the phenylalanine, the CDR3 has a length of 16 residues. The CDR3 DNA has 48 bases and is translated from base 1. CDR1 is given as SEHNR and CDR2 as FQNEAQ, both from the germline V gene (reference sequence). The chain was built from TRBV7-9 and TRBJ2-7; 9 nucleotides in the junction match TRBD1. Sequencing was performed on peripheral blood. The receptor was derived from a woman in her thirties with COVID-19, enrolled during active disease. The CDR3 corresponds to CASSFYRGPNSYEQYF. The bases are TGTGCCAGCAGCTTCTACAGGGGGCCAAACTCCTACGAGCAGTACTTC. Where the CDR3 stops, the reference TRBV7-9 and TRBJ2-7 genes take over; the full variable domain is DTGVSQNPRHKITKRGQNVTFRCDPISEHNRLYWYRQTLGQGPEFLTYFQNEAQLEKSRLLSDRFSAERPKGSFSTLEIQRTEQGDSAMYLCASSFYRGPNSYEQYFGPGTRLTVT.